This T cell receptor (beta chain) was identified in a study of molecular identifiers for immune sequencing clone quantification. Study-level points and caveats: Over 99% of CMV-specific effector molecules, but under 1% of naive ones, were in clones above 20 copies. Barcode-sharing identical TCR molecules could underestimate highly expanded clone sizes.

To note about this clonotype: Its antigen remains unknown.

It was with previously described methods and listed TCR primers that bulk TCR libraries were made. TCRdb reprocessed the PCR reads via MiXCR and lists one record per CDR3 protein. Of 600,000 to 650,000 distinct CDR3 sequences listed, about 20% were seen once; the top ten hold roughly 0.83%. Sorted cell numbers of roughly 19,000 to 1,000,000, with 10%, 30% or 50% RNA, served as input for naive CD8 libraries. The CDR3 spans 15 residues. The sequencing input was naive CD8+ T cells from blood, with Jurkat cell RNA spiked in. Subset meaning: FACS-sorted CD8+CD4-CCR7+CD45RA+ naive T cells. The clonotype comes from a human donor in good health. Some libraries in this study had Jurkat cell RNA spiked in. The rearrangement joins TRBV21-1 to TRBJ1-1; TRBD1, the table's D call, lacks a check against the DNA. TRBV21-1 is given as a pseudogene. The CDR3 sequence is CASSTQQGMNTEAFF. In DNA form, the CDR3 reads TGTGCCAGCAGCACCCAACAGGGGATGAACACTGAAGCTTTCTTT.